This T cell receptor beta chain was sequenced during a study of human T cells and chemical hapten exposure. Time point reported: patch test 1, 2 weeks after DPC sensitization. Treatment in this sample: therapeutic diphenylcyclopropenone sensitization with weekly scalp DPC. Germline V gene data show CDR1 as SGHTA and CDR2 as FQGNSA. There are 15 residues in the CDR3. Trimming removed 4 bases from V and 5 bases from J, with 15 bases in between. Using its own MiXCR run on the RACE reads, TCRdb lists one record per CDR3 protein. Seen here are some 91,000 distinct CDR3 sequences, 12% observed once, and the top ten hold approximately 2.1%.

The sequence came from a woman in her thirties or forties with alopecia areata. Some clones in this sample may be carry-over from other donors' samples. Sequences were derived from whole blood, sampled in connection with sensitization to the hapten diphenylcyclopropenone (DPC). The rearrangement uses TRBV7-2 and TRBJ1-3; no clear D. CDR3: CASSSLAAGRNTIYF. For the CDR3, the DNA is TGTGCCAGCAGCTCCCTCGCGGCGGGCCGAAACACCATATATTTT.